This T cell receptor (beta chain) derives from a study of CD8+ T cells in alopecia areata. This clone appeared a few times. Following RNA extraction, reverse transcription yielded cDNA that acted as the sequencing template. The data were produced by immunoSEQ multiplex PCR, yet TCRdb's version contains in-frame clones alone and is incomplete. The sample consists of 95,000 to 120,000 clones, 59% of them appearing once. Per the germline V gene, CDR1 is SGHDT and CDR2 is YYEEEE. The J segment lost 1 base and the V segment lost 5 bases, leaving 3 bases of the junction unmatched. The CDR3 loop spans 14 amino acids.

The sequenced material came from CD8+ T cells sorted from blood. The chain uses TRBV5-6 and TRBJ2-1, with 7 bases fitting TRBD2. This clonotype was obtained from a human donor in good health. CDR3 DNA: TGTGCCAGCAGGGGAGGGGAATCCTACAATGAGCAGTTCTTC. It translates to CASRGGESYNEQFF.